This is a list of T cell receptor beta chains from one sample in a study of blood T cell repertoires in COVID-19. Clones were sequenced by immunoSEQ multiplex PCR, and TCRdb holds only the in-frame ones, with some missing. The table shows 37,000 or so clones, with about 88% occurring only once. Specimen: peripheral blood. These TCRs come from a man in his 70s with acute or convalescent COVID-19. Each CDR3 is given with its conserved first and last residue. The D gene is left open where the match is weak. Rows may omit the clone size; those that give it use once, few, many or a size class.

>.|TRBD1|TRBV5-4|TRBJ2-7
CASSVGGQASYEQYF
TGTGCCAGCTCCGTTGGTGGACAGGCGTCCTACGAGCAGTACTTC
>.|TRBD1|TRBV15|TRBJ1-4
CATSTDRGLGEKLFF
TGTGCCACCAGCACCGACAGGGGTCTAGGTGAAAAACTGTTTTTT
>.|TRBD1|TRBV9|TRBJ1-4
CASSVEQGSEKLFF
TGTGCCAGCAGCGTAGAACAGGGGTCTGAAAAACTGTTTTTT
>.|TRBD1|TRBV30|TRBJ2-3
CAWSIGGPDTQYF
TGTGCCTGGAGTATAGGGGGCCCAGATACGCAGTATTTT
>.|.|TRBV24-1|TRBJ1-1
CATSDERNTEAFF
TGTGCCACCAGTGATGAGAGGAACACTGAAGCTTTCTTT
>.|TRBD2|TRBV4-1|TRBJ2-1
CASSQEALRAGVYNEQFF
TGCGCCAGCAGCCAAGAGGCACTAAGAGCGGGGGTTTACAATGAGCAGTTCTTC
>.|TRBD1|TRBV10-3|TRBJ2-1
CAISRQGRKSYNEQFF
TGTGCCATCAGCCGACAGGGGCGAAAATCCTACAATGAGCAGTTCTTC
>.|TRBD2|TRBV7-9|TRBJ2-3
CASSLFGTSADTQYF
TGTGCCAGCAGCTTATTTGGGACTAGCGCAGATACGCAGTATTTT
>.|.|TRBV7-3|TRBJ1-6
CASSLYAGTSPLHF
TGTGCCAGCAGCTTATATGCGGGGACCTCACCCCTCCACTTT
>.|TRBD2|TRBV28|TRBJ2-7
CASSPYSGATYEQYF
TGTGCCAGCAGCCCATATAGCGGGGCTACCTACGAGCAGTACTTC
>.|TRBD1|TRBV5-1|TRBJ2-1
CASSWQGQGSYNEQFF
TGCGCCAGCAGCTGGCAGGGACAGGGGTCCTACAATGAGCAGTTCTTC
>.|.|TRBV2|TRBJ1-1
CATRGETEAFF
TGTGCCACCCGGGGGGAGACTGAAGCTTTCTTT
>.|TRBD2|TRBV27|TRBJ2-3
CASSNERGVRSTQYF
TGTGCCAGCAGCAATGAGCGGGGGGTCCGGAGTACGCAGTATTTT
>.|.|TRBV7-6|TRBJ1-3
CASSSDRSSGNTIYF
TGTGCCAGCAGCTCAGACAGGTCCTCTGGAAACACCATATATTTT
>.|TRBD1|TRBV18|TRBJ2-2
CASSSGTGGSGELFF
TGTGCCAGCTCATCCGGGACAGGGGGCTCCGGGGAGCTGTTTTTT
>few|.|TRBV6-1|TRBJ2-2
CASSARRRANTGELFF
TGTGCCAGCAGTGCCAGACGGAGGGCGAACACCGGGGAGCTGTTTTTT
>.|.|TRBV6-2/TRBV6-3|TRBJ1-1
CASSYVLNLEAFF
TGTGCCAGCAGTTACGTGCTAAACCTTGAAGCTTTCTTT
>few|TRBD1|TRBV6-1|TRBJ1-1
CASSESGQMNTEAFF
TGTGCCAGCAGTGAGTCGGGACAGATGAACACTGAAGCTTTCTTT
>.|.|TRBV5-4|TRBJ1-6
CASSLRGTSPLHF
TGTGCCAGCAGCTTAAGGGGAACTTCACCCCTCCACTTT
>.|.|TRBV19|TRBJ1-1
CASSTGDRTEAFF
TGTGCCAGTAGTACAGGGGATCGCACTGAAGCTTTCTTT
>.|.|TRBV18|TRBJ1-1
CASSPTRGGNTEAFF
TGTGCCAGCTCACCAACCCGAGGGGGGAACACTGAAGCTTTCTTT
>.|TRBD1|TRBV2|TRBJ1-5
CASSPGGSQPQHF
TGTGCCAGCAGCCCAGGGGGCTCTCAGCCCCAGCATTTT
>.|TRBD2|TRBV11-2|TRBJ2-3
CASSPSGGSTDTQYF
TGTGCCAGCAGCCCTAGCGGGGGTAGCACAGATACGCAGTATTTT
>.|.|TRBV6-5|TRBJ1-4
CASSTRDLAEKLFF
TGTGCCAGCAGTACGCGCGACCTAGCGGAAAAACTGTTTTTT
>.|.|TRBV7-3|TRBJ2-1
CASSSRVGGDNEQFF
TGTGCCAGCAGTTCCAGGGTGGGCGGGGACAATGAGCAGTTCTTC
>.|.|TRBV27|TRBJ2-1
CASSFRGFYNEQFF
TGTGCCAGCAGTTTCCGAGGGTTCTACAATGAGCAGTTCTTC
>.|.|TRBV9|TRBJ1-2
CASSVEGDLGGYTF
TGTGCCAGCAGCGTAGAGGGGGATTTAGGAGGCTACACCTTC
>.|TRBD1|TRBV6-6|TRBJ2-3
CASSRPGQGSTDTQYF
TGTGCCAGCAGTCGTCCTGGACAGGGTAGCACAGATACGCAGTATTTT
>.|.|TRBV28|TRBJ1-1
CASIAFWGGTEAFF
TGTGCCAGCATCGCCTTTTGGGGAGGCACTGAAGCTTTCTTT
>.|TRBD2|TRBV13|TRBJ2-3
CASGAGTSTTDTQYF
TGTGCCAGCGGGGCCGGGACTAGCACCACAGATACGCAGTATTTT
>.|.|TRBV7-9|TRBJ1-5
CASSVDEQPQHF
TGTGCCAGCAGCGTTGATGAGCAGCCCCAGCATTTT
>.|TRBD1|TRBV6-1|TRBJ1-1
CASSEASQGEAEAFF
TGTGCCAGCAGTGAAGCCTCACAGGGGGAGGCTGAAGCTTTCTTT
>.|.|TRBV11-3|TRBJ2-5
CASSEGAGGIQETQYF
TGTGCCAGCAGCGAGGGGGCGGGGGGCATCCAAGAGACCCAGTACTTC
>.|TRBD2|TRBV6-5|TRBJ2-5
CASSTGGLGETQYF
TGTGCCAGCAGTACGGGGGGGCTAGGAGAGACCCAGTACTTC
>.|TRBD1|TRBV5-3|TRBJ2-7
CARSQFRQGTYEQYF
TGTGCCAGAAGCCAATTCCGACAGGGGACCTACGAGCAGTACTTC
>.|TRBD1|TRBV19|TRBJ1-1
CATIRQGWDTEAFF
TGTGCCACCATTCGACAGGGATGGGACACTGAAGCTTTCTTT
>.|TRBD2|TRBV4-3|TRBJ2-1
CASSQRASGRANEQFF
TGCGCCAGCAGCCAACGAGCTAGCGGGAGGGCCAATGAGCAGTTCTTC
>.|.|TRBV4-3|TRBJ1-4
CASSQAVNEKLFF
TGCGCCAGCAGCCAAGCCGTTAATGAAAAACTGTTTTTT
>.|TRBD1|TRBV7-3|TRBJ1-1
CASSYGQGMNTEAFF
TGTGCCAGCAGCTACGGACAGGGGATGAACACTGAAGCTTTCTTT
>.|TRBD2|TRBV19|TRBJ2-7
CASSMERDPYEQYF
TGTGCCAGTAGTATGGAGCGGGACCCCTACGAGCAGTACTTC
>.|TRBD2|TRBV19|TRBJ2-7
CASSIGRGTSGSSYEQYF
TGTGCCAGTAGTATTGGACGGGGGACTAGCGGGAGCTCCTACGAGCAGTACTTC
>.|TRBD1|TRBV19|TRBJ1-5
CAGRDRGSGGNQPQHF
TGTGCCGGCCGGGACAGGGGCTCCGGTGGCAATCAGCCCCAGCATTTT
>.|.|TRBV4-2|TRBJ2-2
CASSQEGRTSANTGELFF
TGTGCCAGCAGCCAAGAAGGCCGCACCAGCGCGAACACCGGGGAGCTGTTTTTT
>.|TRBD2|TRBV11-2|TRBJ2-7
CASTQGASGGEQYF
TGTGCCAGCACCCAGGGGGCTAGCGGGGGCGAGCAGTACTTC
>few|TRBD1|TRBV10-3|TRBJ1-5
CAIRGQVNQPQHF
TGTGCCATCAGGGGACAGGTTAATCAGCCCCAGCATTTT
>.|.|TRBV14|TRBJ2-3
CASSQEVQADTQYF
TGTGCCAGCAGCCAAGAGGTACAGGCAGATACGCAGTATTTT
>.|.|TRBV3-1/TRBV3-2|TRBJ1-3
CASRRAGNTIYF
TGTGCCAGCAGGAGGGCCGGAAACACCATATATTTT
>.|TRBD1|TRBV11-2|TRBJ2-6
CASSPGGSGANVLTF
TGTGCCAGCAGCCCAGGGGGCTCTGGGGCCAACGTCCTGACTTTC
>.|TRBD2|TRBV5-1|TRBJ2-7
CASSLRTSGSYEQYF
TGCGCCAGCAGCCTTAGGACTAGCGGGAGCTACGAGCAGTACTTC
>.|TRBD2|TRBV10-3|TRBJ2-1
CAISEREGNNEQFF
TGTGCCATCAGTGAGCGGGAGGGGAACAATGAGCAGTTCTTC
>.|.|TRBV3-1/TRBV3-2|TRBJ2-2
CASSQSGTYTGELFF
TGTGCCAGCAGCCAGAGCGGGACATACACCGGGGAGCTGTTTTTT
>.|TRBD2|TRBV7-2|TRBJ2-7
CASSLRTSGASPYEQYF
TGTGCCAGCAGCTTAAGAACTAGCGGAGCCTCCCCCTACGAGCAGTACTTC
>.|TRBD1|TRBV5-1|TRBJ1-2
CASSLVLSATGDGYTF
TGCGCCAGCAGCTTGGTTCTTTCCGCGACAGGGGATGGCTACACCTTC
>.|TRBD1|TRBV6-1|TRBJ1-5
CASSGGVGTGDSNQPQHF
TGTGCCAGCAGTGGGGGAGTCGGGACAGGGGATAGCAATCAGCCCCAGCATTTT